This T cell receptor beta chain comes out of a study of shared clonotypes between healthy human individuals. CD45RO-negative cells were positively selected for CCR7, leaving out terminally differentiated effector memory CD45RA+ cells. Everyone who donated was a Caucasian adult who lived in Nashville, Tennessee. The protocol was immunoSEQ multiplex PCR, while the TCRdb copy is restricted to in-frame clones and leaves out a portion. Here the sample spans approximately 1.9 million clones, around 93% being singletons. The CDR3 is 16 amino acids. Germline CDR1 is SNHLY and CDR2 is FYNNEI. Trimming took off 4 bases at V and 0 bases at J, with 13 bases between the two ends.

The receptor comes from a man between 18 and 29 years old in good health. Some clones in this sample may be carry-over from other donors' samples. The sequenced sample was naive CD8+ T cells from PBMCs. This sequence joins TRBV2 and TRBJ1-3; D unclear. The CDR3 is CASSVWTGSSGNTIYF. The DNA of the CDR3 is TGTGCCAGCAGTGTCTGGACGGGGAGCTCTGGAAACACCATATATTTT.